One and the same sample provided the 20 T cell receptor beta chains below, sequenced in a study of OX40 agonist ivuxolimab in advanced cancers. This table comes from immunoSEQ multiplex PCR, and its TCRdb copy is limited to in-frame clones, with some not included. The data contain 100,000 to 120,000 clones, approximately 89% of them singletons. This specimen was CD4+ or CD8+ T cells sorted from blood, taken in a trial of the OX40 agonist ivuxolimab. These receptors originate from an adult with an advanced solid tumor such as melanoma, head and neck, liver or kidney cancer.

The chain recombines TRBV6-6 with TRBJ1-1; no clear D. The CDR3 runs to 13 residues. CDR1 MNHNY and CDR2 SVGAGI come from the germline V gene (reference sequence). V was pared by 7 bases and J by 5 bases, with 14 bases between. The CDR3 DNA follows: TGTGCCAGCACCTACGATCCGGGAACTGAAGCTTTCTTT. As protein: CASTYDPGTEAFF.

This chain links TRBV29-1 with TRBJ1-2; D unclear. V shed 7 bases and J shed 4 bases, with 13 bases lying between them. This CDR3 spans 12 amino acids. In germline, CDR1 is SQVTM, CDR2 ANQGSEA. The CDR3 spells CSASTAGYGYTF. DNA of the CDR3: TGCAGCGCCTCTACGGCGGGCTATGGCTACACCTTC.

The rearrangement links TRBV10-3 to TRBJ1-1; 9 bases line up with TRBD1. V trimming: 11 bases; J trimming: 4 bases; junction bases outside the gene matches: 5. There are 12 residues in the CDR3. CDR1 and CDR2 from the germline V gene are ENHRY and SYGVKD. The CDR3 loop reads CAARQGGTEAFF. The CDR3 DNA is TGTGCCGCCCGACAGGGGGGCACTGAAGCTTTCTTT.

The rearrangement links TRBV6-5 to TRBJ1-1; D may be TRBD1 (5 bases). V was clipped by 5 bases and J by 12 bases, with 22 bases between them. The CDR3 is 14 residues long. Germline V lookup: CDR1 MNHEY, CDR2 SVGAGI. The CDR3 reads CASSPGGAALGTFF. The CDR3, as DNA: TGTGCCAGCAGTCCCGGCGGGGCCGCACTCGGGACTTTCTTT.

This chain uses TRBV19 with TRBJ1-5; D unclear. Trimming pared 3 bases from V and 7 bases from J, leaving 10 bases between. The CDR3 has 13 residues. CDR1 and CDR2 (germline): LNHDA, SQIVND (reference sequence). The CDR3 region has the DNA TGTGCCAGTAGTATGGGCAGGATACAGCCCCAGCATTTT. The encoded protein is CASSMGRIQPQHF.

The chain links TRBV5-1 to TRBJ2-1, with 12 nucleotides matching TRBD2. J lost 4 bases, V lost 2 bases, and 4 bases had no gene match. The CDR3 totals 16 residues. Germline CDR1 SGHRS, CDR2 YFSETQ. The CDR3 protein is CASSLPGLAGYNEQFF. The CDR3, as DNA: TGCGCCAGCAGCTTACCGGGACTAGCGGGTTACAATGAGCAGTTCTTC.

The chain couples TRBV27 to TRBJ1-2, with D unclear. CDR3 size: 15 residues. The V gene lost 6 bases and the J gene lost 2 bases, with 16 bases spanning the gap. Per the germline V gene, CDR1 is MNHEY and CDR2 is SMNVEV (reference sequence). CDR3 DNA: TGTGCCAGCAGCCCACGGGCGTCGGAGAACTATGGCTACACCTTC. Its translation: CASSPRASENYGYTF.

V and J are TRBV19 and TRBJ2-7; 8 positions match TRBD1. The CDR3 runs 12 residues. CDR1 is LNHDA and CDR2 is SQIVND in the germline V gene (reference sequence). After removal of 8 bases from V and 3 bases from J, the junction contained 3 bases not matched to a gene. The CDR3 is CASSGGIYEQYF. The CDR3, as DNA: TGTGCCAGTTCAGGGGGCATCTACGAGCAGTACTTC.

The V and J genes are TRBV9 and TRBJ2-3; D may correspond to TRBD1 or TRBD2 (5 bases each). Trimming left V 2 bases short and J 1 base short, with 20 bases between. The CDR3 consists of 18 residues. Looked up from germline, CDR1 is SGDLS and CDR2 is YYNGEE. The CDR3 here is CASSVGQGRFYGTDTQYF. The CDR3, as DNA: TGTGCCAGCAGCGTGGGGCAGGGACGATTTTATGGCACAGATACGCAGTATTTT.

This chain joins TRBV7-3 and TRBJ2-7, with a weak D call TRBD1 (6 bases). Germline V CDR1 and CDR2: SGHTA, FQGTGA. The CDR3 has 14 residues. Trimming removed 4 bases at V and 3 bases at J, with 13 bases between. CDR3 in amino acids: CASSYSGQNYEQYF. The CDR3 nucleotides are TGTGCCAGCAGCTATTCTGGACAGAACTACGAGCAGTACTTC.

V and J are TRBV5-6 and TRBJ1-1, with 10 bases lining up with TRBD1. This CDR3 comprises 18 residues. Germline V gene lookup returns CDR1 SGHDT and CDR2 YYEEEE. V dropped 4 bases and J dropped 3; count of bases not matched to a gene: 15. The CDR3 sequence is CASSPDRGRMELYTEAFF. CDR3 in DNA: TGTGCCAGCAGCCCAGACAGGGGGCGGATGGAATTGTACACTGAAGCTTTCTTT.

This clone was seen more than once but under ten times. The chain links TRBV9 to TRBJ2-3; D unresolved. The ends were cut back, 0 bases at V and 0 bases at J, with 11 bases in the middle. The CDR3 totals 16 residues. Germline V CDR1 and CDR2: SGDLS, YYNGEE. The CDR3 sequence: CASSVGATGSTDTQYF. Here the CDR3 DNA reads TGTGCCAGCAGCGTAGGGGCCACCGGGAGCACAGATACGCAGTATTTT.

J is TRBJ1-5 and V is TRBV19, with a possible D match to TRBD1 (6 bases). Germline CDR1 and CDR2: LNHDA and SQIVND (reference sequence). V was trimmed by 6 bases and J by 9 bases, leaving 12 bases between them. The CDR3 is made up of 12 amino acids. CDR3 DNA sequence: TGTGCCAGTAGCCAGGGGAAGAGGCCCCAGCATTTT. As protein: CASSQGKRPQHF.

The chain is built from TRBV28 and TRBJ1-2, with a tentative D call TRBD1 (6 bases). Germline CDR1 MDHEN, CDR2 SYDVKM. V shed 6 bases and J shed 4 bases, with 9 bases lying between them. The CDR3 contains 12 residues. The CDR3 DNA reads TGTGCCAGCAGCGACAGGCTCTATGGCTACACCTTC. Its protein product is CASSDRLYGYTF.

This clone has only one observation. The chain couples TRBV6-5 to TRBJ1-2, with 7 bases aligning to TRBD1. The CDR3 is made up of 15 amino acids. The germline V gene encodes CDR1 MNHEY and CDR2 SVGAGI. The V segment lost 0 bases and the J segment 5 bases; nucleotides outside the gene matches: 6. CDR3 sequence: CASSYSPTGAYGYTF. The DNA of the CDR3 is TGTGCCAGCAGTTACTCACCTACAGGGGCTTATGGCTACACCTTC.

The chain is built from TRBV29-1 and TRBJ2-1; the D gene is possibly TRBD2 (6 bases). Deletions cut 5 bases from V and 0 bases from J, with 17 bases between. Germline lookup yields CDR1 SQVTM and CDR2 ANQGSEA. The CDR3 is 16 amino acids. As DNA, the CDR3 is TGCAGCGTTCTCCCCCTCGGCGGGATCTCCTACAATGAGCAGTTCTTC. Translated, it gives CSVLPLGGISYNEQFF.

This rearrangement joins TRBV9 to TRBJ1-2; D is perhaps TRBD1 (5 bases). Germline CDR1 is SGDLS and CDR2 is YYNGEE. This CDR3 has 14 amino acids. Trimming removed 3 bases at V and 4 bases at J, with 13 bases between. CDR3 region: CASSANGASYGYTF. DNA of the CDR3: TGTGCCAGCAGCGCCAATGGGGCCTCCTATGGCTACACCTTC.

The chain recombines TRBV4-1 with TRBJ2-1, with D unclear. The CDR3 sequence is 17 residues long. Trimming stripped 0 bases from V and 3 bases from J, with 15 bases between. Germline V gives CDR1 MGHRA, CDR2 YSYEKL. CDR3 sequence reads: CASSQEDSFLDYNEQFF. DNA of the CDR3: TGCGCCAGCAGCCAAGAGGATAGCTTCCTGGACTACAATGAGCAGTTCTTC.

This rearrangement joins TRBV7-9 to TRBJ1-4; D unresolved. Looked up from germline, CDR1 is SEHNR and CDR2 is FQNEAQ (reference sequence). V was pared by 1 base and J by 8 bases, with 5 bases between. The CDR3 consists of 12 residues. The CDR3 reads CASSLVTEKLFF. As DNA, the CDR3 is TGTGCCAGCAGCTTAGTGACAGAAAAACTGTTTTTT.

The V and J genes are TRBV5-8 and TRBJ2-1, with 9 positions matching TRBD1. Germline CDR1 SGHTS, CDR2 YDEGEE. This CDR3 is 15 amino acids long. Losses at the gene ends were 2 bases for V and 4 bases for J; bases not matched to a gene: 4. The DNA for the CDR3 is TGTGCCAGCAGCTTAGGCGGGACAGGGTACAATGAGCAGTTCTTC. Translating gives CASSLGGTGYNEQFF.